The present TCR beta chain was sequenced within a study of blood T cell repertoires in COVID-19. At the level of the study: From T cells, B-cell-depleted T cells, or PBMCs came the material, which was cDNA or gDNA.

Germline V gene sequence: CDR1 SGHTS, CDR2 YDEGEE. The trim removed 3 bases at V and 2 bases at J, leaving 2 bases unmatched. CDR3 length equals 15 residues. The assay was immunoSEQ multiplex PCR, and TCRdb's table has in-frame clones only and misses some. The sample carries over 300,000 clones, more than 75% recorded once. This TCR was sampled from a woman aged 45-65 years with acute or convalescent COVID-19. Sequenced: peripheral blood. The chain couples TRBV5-8 to TRBJ2-1, with 10 bases fitting TRBD2. The CDR3 loop reads CASSSTSGPYNEQFF. The CDR3 nucleotides read TGTGCCAGCAGCTCGACTAGCGGGCCCTACAATGAGCAGTTCTTC.